The clone carrying this TCR beta chain has just a few counts. This entry is derived from a study of blood T cell repertoires in COVID-19. Study context: Acute-phase and convalescent COVID-19 samples originated in the United States, Italy and Spain. T cells, B-cell-depleted T cells, or PBMCs supplied cDNA or gDNA.

The CDR3 contains 15 residues. CDR1 and CDR2 (germline): MDHEN, SYDVKM. The V end lost 7 bases, the J end lost 0 bases, and 16 bases lay between the germline ends. The authors' processing: Amplification of reference gene primers was used by the study to estimate nucleated cell counts. Some clones are missing from TCRdb's copy, which holds only in-frame ones; the method was immunoSEQ multiplex PCR. V, J and clone size derive from that table, while D and trimming were established from the DNA sequence. The table includes over 85,000 clones, about nine tenths detected once. This receptor was identified in a human donor in a cohort sampled during active COVID-19. The chain has TRBV28 and TRBJ2-7, with D hard to call. Material for sequencing was peripheral blood. The CDR3 nucleotides read TGTGCCAGCACCCCTCTCGGGTCCCTCTCCTACGAGCAGTACTTC. It yields the protein CASTPLGSLSYEQYF.